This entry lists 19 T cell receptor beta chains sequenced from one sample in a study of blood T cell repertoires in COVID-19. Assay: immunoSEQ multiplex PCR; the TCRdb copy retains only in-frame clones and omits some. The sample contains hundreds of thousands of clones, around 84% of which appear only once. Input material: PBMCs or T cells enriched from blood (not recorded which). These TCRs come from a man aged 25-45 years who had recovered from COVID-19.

Here the CDR3 reads CASSQDLTGSYNSPLHF. DNA of the CDR3: TGCGCCAGCAGCCAAGATCTAACCGGGTCCTATAATTCACCCCTCCACTTT. The chain recombines TRBV4-1 with TRBJ1-6; the D is unclear. The CDR3 extends over 17 amino acids. Germline CDR1 and CDR2: MGHRA and YSYEKL. V lost 0 bases and J lost 1, with 10 bases in between.

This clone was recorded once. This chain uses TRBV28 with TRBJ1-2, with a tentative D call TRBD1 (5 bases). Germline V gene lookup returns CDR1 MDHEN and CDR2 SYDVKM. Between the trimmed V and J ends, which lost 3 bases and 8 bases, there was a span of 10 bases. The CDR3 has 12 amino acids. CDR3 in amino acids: CASSFAGRGYTF. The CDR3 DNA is TGTGCCAGCAGTTTTGCGGGACGCGGCTACACCTTC.

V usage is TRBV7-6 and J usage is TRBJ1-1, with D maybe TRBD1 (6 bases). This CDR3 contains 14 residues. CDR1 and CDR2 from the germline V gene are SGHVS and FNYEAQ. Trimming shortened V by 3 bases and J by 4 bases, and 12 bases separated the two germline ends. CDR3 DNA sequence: TGTGCCAGCAGCTTCAGGGGCACAGGCACTGAAGCTTTCTTT. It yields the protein CASSFRGTGTEAFF.

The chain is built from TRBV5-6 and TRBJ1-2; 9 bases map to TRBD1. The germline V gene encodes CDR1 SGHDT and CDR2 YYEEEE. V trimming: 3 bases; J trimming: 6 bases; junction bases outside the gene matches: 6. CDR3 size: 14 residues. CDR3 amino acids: CASSSRDRAHGYTF. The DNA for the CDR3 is TGTGCCAGCAGCTCGCGGGACAGGGCTCATGGCTACACCTTC.

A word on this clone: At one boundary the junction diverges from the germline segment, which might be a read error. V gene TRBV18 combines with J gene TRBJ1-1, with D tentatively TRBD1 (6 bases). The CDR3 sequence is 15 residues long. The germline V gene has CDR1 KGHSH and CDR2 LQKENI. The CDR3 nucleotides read TGTGCCAGCTCCCCACGGCAGGGGCCGGGGACTGAAGCTTTCTTT. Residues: CASSPRQGPGTEAFF.

The CDR3 reads CASSPQETQYF. In nucleotides, the CDR3 is TGTGCCAGCAGTCCACAAGAGACCCAGTACTTC. The chain combines TRBV12-3 or TRBV12-4 with TRBJ2-5; D gene uncertain. Trimming cost V 5 bases and J 2 bases, with 3 bases left between them. CDR3 length: 11 residues.

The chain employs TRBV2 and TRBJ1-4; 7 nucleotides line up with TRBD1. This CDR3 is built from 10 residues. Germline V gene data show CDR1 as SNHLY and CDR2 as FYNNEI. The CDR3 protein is CAQGNEKLFF. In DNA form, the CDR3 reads TGTGCACAGGGGAATGAAAAACTGTTTTTT.

The CDR3 region has the DNA TGCGCCAGCAGCCCAGGACAGGGACCCGCCTCCTACAATGAGCAGTTCTTC. It yields the protein CASSPGQGPASYNEQFF. The chain uses TRBV5-1 and TRBJ2-1, with 8 bases aligning to TRBD1. The CDR3 spans 17 residues. From germline, CDR1 is SGHRS and CDR2 YFSETQ. V lost 4 bases and J lost 0; bases outside the gene matches: 9.

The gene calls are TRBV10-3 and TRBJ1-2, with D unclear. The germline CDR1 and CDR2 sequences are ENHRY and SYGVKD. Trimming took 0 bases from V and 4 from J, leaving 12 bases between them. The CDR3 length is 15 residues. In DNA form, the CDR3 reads TGTGCCATCAGTGAGTCGGCGCGGATGGGCTATGGCTACACCTTC. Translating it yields CAISESARMGYGYTF.

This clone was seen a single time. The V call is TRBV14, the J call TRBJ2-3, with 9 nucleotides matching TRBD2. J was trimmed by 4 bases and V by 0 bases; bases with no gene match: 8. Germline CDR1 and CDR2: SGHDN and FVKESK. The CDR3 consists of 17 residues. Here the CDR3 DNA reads TGTGCCAGCAGCCAAGATCGGCTAGCGGGATGGCCAGATACGCAGTATTTT. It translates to CASSQDRLAGWPDTQYF.

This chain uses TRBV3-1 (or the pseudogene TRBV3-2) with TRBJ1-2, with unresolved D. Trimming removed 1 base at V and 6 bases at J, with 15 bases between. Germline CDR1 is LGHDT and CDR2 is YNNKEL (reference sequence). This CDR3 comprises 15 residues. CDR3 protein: CASSQAVASRNGYTF. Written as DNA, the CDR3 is TGTGCCAGCAGCCAAGCGGTCGCTTCAAGAAATGGCTACACCTTC.

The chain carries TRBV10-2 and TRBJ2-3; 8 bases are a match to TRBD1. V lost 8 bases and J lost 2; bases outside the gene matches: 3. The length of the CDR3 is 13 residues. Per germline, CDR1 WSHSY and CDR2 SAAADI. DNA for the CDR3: TGCGCCAGCGGGGACAGGCTCACAGATACGCAGTATTTT. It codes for CASGDRLTDTQYF.

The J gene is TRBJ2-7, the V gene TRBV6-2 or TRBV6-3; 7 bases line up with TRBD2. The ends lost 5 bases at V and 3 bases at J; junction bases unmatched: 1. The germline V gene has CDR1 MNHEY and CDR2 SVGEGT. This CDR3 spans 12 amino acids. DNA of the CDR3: TGTGCCAGCAGTACGGGGGGCTACGAGCAGTACTTC. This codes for CASSTGGYEQYF.

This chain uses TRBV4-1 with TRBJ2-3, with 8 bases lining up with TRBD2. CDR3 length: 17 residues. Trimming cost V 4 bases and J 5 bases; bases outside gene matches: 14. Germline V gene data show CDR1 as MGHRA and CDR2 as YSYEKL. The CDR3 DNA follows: TGCGCCAGCAGCCCCCTCTTCGGGCGGGAGGTTGGAGATACGCAGTATTTT. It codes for CASSPLFGREVGDTQYF.

CDR3 in amino acids: CASSIDRRGLGYGYTF. In nucleotides, the CDR3 is TGTGCCAGTAGTATAGACCGCAGGGGTTTGGGCTATGGCTACACCTTC. The rearrangement links TRBV19 to TRBJ1-2, with D possibly matching TRBD1 (6 bases). Germline V gene data show CDR1 as LNHDA and CDR2 as SQIVND (reference sequence). Trimming removed 0 bases from V and 4 bases from J, with 15 bases in between. The CDR3 extends over 16 amino acids.

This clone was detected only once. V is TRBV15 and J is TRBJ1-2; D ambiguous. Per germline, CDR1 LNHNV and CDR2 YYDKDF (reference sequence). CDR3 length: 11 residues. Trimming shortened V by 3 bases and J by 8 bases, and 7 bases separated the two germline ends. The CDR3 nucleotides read TGTGCCACCAGCAGGGAGGGAGGCTACACCTTC. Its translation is CATSREGGYTF.

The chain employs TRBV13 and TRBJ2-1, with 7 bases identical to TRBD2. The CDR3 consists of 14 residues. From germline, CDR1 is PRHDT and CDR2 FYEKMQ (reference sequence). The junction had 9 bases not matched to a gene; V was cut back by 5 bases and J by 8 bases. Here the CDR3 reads CASSLPGLADEQFF. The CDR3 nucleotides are TGTGCCAGCAGCCTCCCCGGGCTAGCGGATGAGCAGTTCTTC.

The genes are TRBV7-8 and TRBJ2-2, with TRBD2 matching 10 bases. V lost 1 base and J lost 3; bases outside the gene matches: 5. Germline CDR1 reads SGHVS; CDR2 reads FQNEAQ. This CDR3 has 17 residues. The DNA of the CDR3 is TGTGCCAGCAGCTTAGGGCTAGCGGGGGTGTACACCGGGGAGCTGTTTTTT. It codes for CASSLGLAGVYTGELFF.

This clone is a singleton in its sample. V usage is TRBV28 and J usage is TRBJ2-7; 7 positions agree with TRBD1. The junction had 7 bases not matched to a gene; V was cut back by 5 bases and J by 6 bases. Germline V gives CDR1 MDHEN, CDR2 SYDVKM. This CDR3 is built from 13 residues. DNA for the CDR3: TGTGCCAGCAGTGACAGGGTGAACGGCGAGCAGTACTTC. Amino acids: CASSDRVNGEQYF.